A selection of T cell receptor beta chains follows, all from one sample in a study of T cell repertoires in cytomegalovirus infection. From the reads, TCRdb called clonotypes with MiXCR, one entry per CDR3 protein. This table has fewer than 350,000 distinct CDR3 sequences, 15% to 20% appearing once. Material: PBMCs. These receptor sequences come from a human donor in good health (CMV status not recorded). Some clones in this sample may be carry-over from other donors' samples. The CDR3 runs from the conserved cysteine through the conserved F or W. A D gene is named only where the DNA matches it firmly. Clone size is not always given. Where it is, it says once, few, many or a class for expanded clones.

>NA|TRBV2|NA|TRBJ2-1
TGTGCCAGCAGTTTCTATCGACGGGATGAGCAGTTCTTC
CASSFYRRDEQFF
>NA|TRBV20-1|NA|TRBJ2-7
TGCAGTGCTAGTTCATATCGCGCTAAGAACGAGCAGTACTTC
CSASSYRAKNEQYF
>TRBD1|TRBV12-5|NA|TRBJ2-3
TGTGCTAGTGGTCCCGGGACAGACTTTAGCACAGATACGCAGTATTTT
CASGPGTDFSTDTQYF
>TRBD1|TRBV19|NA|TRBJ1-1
TGTGCCAGTAGTATAGCCCCGGACAGGGACACTGAAGCTTTCTTT
CASSIAPDRDTEAFF
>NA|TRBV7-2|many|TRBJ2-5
TGTGCCAGCAGCTTAGGTTACACAGGGATCCAAGAGACCCAGTACTTC
CASSLGYTGIQETQYF
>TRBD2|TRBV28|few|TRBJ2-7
TGTGCCAGCATCGAGGGAGGGCAGCAGTACTTC
CASIEGGQQYF
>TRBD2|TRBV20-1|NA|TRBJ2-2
TGCAGTGCTAGTCCTACTAGCGGGGCAACCGGGGAGCTGTTTTTT
CSASPTSGATGELFF
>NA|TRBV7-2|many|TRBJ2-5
TGTGCCAGCAGCCCCATGACAGCAGAGACCCAGTACTTC
CASSPMTAETQYF
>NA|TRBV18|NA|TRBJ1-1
TGTGCCAGCTCACAATACAGGGTCCGAGCGTTGATGAACACTGAAGCTTTCTTT
CASSQYRVRALMNTEAFF
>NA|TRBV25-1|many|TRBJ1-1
TGTGCCAGCAGCAATAGACTGGGGAACACTGAAGCTTTCTTT
CASSNRLGNTEAFF
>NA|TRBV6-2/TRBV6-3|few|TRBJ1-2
TGTGCCAGCAGTTTTATCCCGGACTATGGCTACACCTTC
CASSFIPDYGYTF
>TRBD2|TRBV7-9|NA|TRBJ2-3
TGTGCCAGCAGCGGACAGCGGGGGGGCACAGATACGCAGTATTTT
CASSGQRGGTDTQYF
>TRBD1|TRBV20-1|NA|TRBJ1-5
TGCAGTGCTAGGGAGCCGGGACAGGGAACAATCGGCAATCAGCCCCAGCATTTT
CSAREPGQGTIGNQPQHF
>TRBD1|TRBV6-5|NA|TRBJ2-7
TGTGCCAGCAGTTACATAACAGGGGGCTCCTACGAGCAGTACTTC
CASSYITGGSYEQYF
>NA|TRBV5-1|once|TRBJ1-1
TGCGCCAGCAGCTTGGCCATAAAAGACGCTGATGAAGCTTTCTTT
CASSLAIKDADEAFF
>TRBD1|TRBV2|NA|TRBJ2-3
TGTGCCAGCATCAATGACCAGGGGGGCACAGATACGCAGTATTTT
CASINDQGGTDTQYF
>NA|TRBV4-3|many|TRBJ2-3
TGCGCCAGCAGCCAAGATCACAGGGGGGGCGCAGATACGCAGTATTTT
CASSQDHRGGADTQYF
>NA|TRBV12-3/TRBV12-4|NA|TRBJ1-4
TGTGCCAGCAGTTCCGCGTCAACTAATGAAAAACTGTTTTTT
CASSSASTNEKLFF
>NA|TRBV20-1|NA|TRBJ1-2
TGCAGTGCCGAACCGGGGGGTAGCTATGGCTACACCTTC
CSAEPGGSYGYTF
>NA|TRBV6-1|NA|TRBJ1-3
TGTGCCAGCAGTTCGTTAGGGTTAGGAAACACCATATATTTT
CASSSLGLGNTIYF
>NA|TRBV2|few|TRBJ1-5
TGTGCCAGCTTGGACAGAGTCAATCAGCCCCAGCATTTT
CASLDRVNQPQHF
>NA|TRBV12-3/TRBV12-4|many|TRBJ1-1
TGTGCCAGCACTCTGGACGTGAACACTGAAGCTTTCTTT
CASTLDVNTEAFF
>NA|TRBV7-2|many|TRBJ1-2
TGTGCCAGCAGCCCTGGACAGTCTCTCGGCTACACCTTC
CASSPGQSLGYTF
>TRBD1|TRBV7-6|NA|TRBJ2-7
TGTGCCAGCAGCGACACGGGACAGGGGAGTGGCGAGCAGTACTTC
CASSDTGQGSGEQYF
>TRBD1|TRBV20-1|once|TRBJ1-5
TGCAGTGCTACAGGGGGCGCACAGCCCCAGCATTTT
CSATGGAQPQHF
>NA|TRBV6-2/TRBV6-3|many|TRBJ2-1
TGTGCCAGCAGAATGGCACCTGAGGGGGTCTCCTACAATGAGCAGTTCTTC
CASRMAPEGVSYNEQFF
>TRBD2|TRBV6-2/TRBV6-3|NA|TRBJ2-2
TGTGCCAGCAGTTCCTTCTTAACTAGCGGAGACACCGGGGAGCTGTTTTTT
CASSSFLTSGDTGELFF
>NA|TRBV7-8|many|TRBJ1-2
TGTGCCAGCAGCTTAGTGTCGTCCCCCGAGGAGAACTATGGCTACACCTTC
CASSLVSSPEENYGYTF
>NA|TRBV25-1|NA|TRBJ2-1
TGTGCCAGCAGTGACTCGCGGCAGTTCTTC
CASSDSRQFF
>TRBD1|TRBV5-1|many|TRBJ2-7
TGCGCCAGCAGCCTCCAGGGGGTCGGCTACGAGCAGTACTTC
CASSLQGVGYEQYF
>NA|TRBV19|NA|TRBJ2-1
TGTGCCAGTAGTATGTGGGGGCTTTCCTACAATGAGCAGTTCTTC
CASSMWGLSYNEQFF
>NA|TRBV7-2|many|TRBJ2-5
TGTGCCAGCAGCTTTAGCGATCACCAGGAGACCCAGTACTTC
CASSFSDHQETQYF
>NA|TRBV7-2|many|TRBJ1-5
TGTGCCAGCAGCTTAGTGGACAGAAGCAATCAGCCCCAGCATTTT
CASSLVDRSNQPQHF
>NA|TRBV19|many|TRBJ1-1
TGTGCCAGTAGTATGGCGAGGATAGGGGACACTGAAGCTTTCTTT
CASSMARIGDTEAFF
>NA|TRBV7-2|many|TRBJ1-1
TGTGCCAGCAGCCCGACAGGAGTGAACACTGAAGCTTTCTTT
CASSPTGVNTEAFF
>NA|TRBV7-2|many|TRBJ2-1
TGTGCCAGCAGCCCGGGTCAATTGTACAATGAGCAGTTCTTC
CASSPGQLYNEQFF
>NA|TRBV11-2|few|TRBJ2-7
TGTGCCAGCAGCTTAGAAGTGGGGAGGATTTACGAGCAGTACTTC
CASSLEVGRIYEQYF
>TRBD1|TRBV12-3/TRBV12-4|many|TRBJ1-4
TGTGCCAGCAGGAGACAGGGGATAAGTGAAAAACTGTTTTTT
CASRRQGISEKLFF
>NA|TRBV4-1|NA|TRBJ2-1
TGCGCCAGCAGCCAAGCCCAGGACAGTCGGGCTCGGTTCTTC
CASSQAQDSRARFF